These 25 T cell receptor beta chains came from one sample sequenced in a study of T-cell reconstitution after alpha-beta-depleted transplantation in children (dated by TCRdb to 2016 to 2018). The meaning of the sample's treatment or condition label: allogeneic hematopoietic cell transplantation with graft depleted of TCRalphabeta T cells and CD19 B cells. The library relied on PCR. Sequencing was carried out with an Illumina HiSeq 2500. Molecular barcoding was employed in the preparation of TCR libraries, with unique molecular identifiers being used to normalize TCRbeta repertoire quantification. Using fastp at Q25 and MiXCR, TCRdb reprocessed the public reads and kept productive beta chains. Entries are consolidated by CDR3 protein sequence, retaining the most common genes and DNA. This sample comprises 500,000 to 650,000 distinct CDR3 sequences, about an eighth of them detected only once. Around 15% of the sample is in the top ten clones.

The sample here was PBMCs, mostly from graft donor cells, taken 180 days after TCRalphabeta/CD19-depleted stem cell transplant. These receptors all stem from a female patient younger than 10 who had a stem cell transplant for aplastic anemia, so the T cells may come from the graft donor.

In this sample, this clonotype turned up a few times. The chain is built from TRBV7-3 and TRBJ1-2, with D maybe TRBD1 (6 bases). This CDR3 contains 16 residues. Looked up from germline, CDR1 is SGHTA and CDR2 is FQGTGA. Trimming cost V 1 base and J 8 bases, with 20 bases left between them. CDR3 protein: CASSLNGAGAGKGYTF. The CDR3 DNA reads as TGTGCCAGCAGCTTAAATGGGGCAGGGGCTGGGAAGGGCTACACCTTC.

This clonotype has a handful of counts. The chain uses TRBV7-6 and TRBJ2-7, with D possibly matching TRBD1 (6 bases). The CDR3 runs to 12 residues. V lost 4 bases, J lost 6 bases, and 10 bases lay in between. Germline CDR1 SGHVS, CDR2 FNYEAQ. This CDR3 is CASSYRAGEQYF. CDR3 nucleotides: TGTGCCAGCAGCTACAGGGCGGGCGAGCAGTACTTC.

This clonotype turned up a few times. The chain has TRBV20-1 and TRBJ2-4; 11 bases are shared with TRBD1. The CDR3 is 15 residues long. Looked up from germline, CDR1 is DFQATT and CDR2 is SNEGSKA (reference sequence). With 6 bases clipped from V and 2 bases from J, the junction kept 6 bases outside the gene matches. The CDR3 DNA sequence: TGCAGTGCCGCGGGACAGGGGGGGACCAAAAACATTCAGTACTTC. Translating it yields CSAAGQGGTKNIQYF.

This clonotype has just a few counts. The chain combines TRBV24-1 with TRBJ2-3; the D gene is possibly TRBD2 (6 bases). This CDR3 is built from 15 residues. The V gene lost 5 bases and the J gene lost 2 bases, with 13 bases spanning the gap. CDR1 and CDR2 from the germline V gene are KGHDR and SFDVKD. For the CDR3, the DNA is TGTGCCACCAGTGGAGCCGGGACTTCCACAGATACGCAGTATTTT. Its protein is CATSGAGTSTDTQYF.

The CDR3 loop is CASSLTLRSSGTRYQETQYF. The CDR3 bases are TGTGCCAGCAGCTTAACCCTACGCTCATCCGGGACAAGGTACCAAGAGACCCAGTACTTC. The V call is TRBV7-2, the J call TRBJ2-5; the D gene is possibly TRBD1 (6 bases). Germline V gives CDR1 SGHTA, CDR2 FQGNSA. V gave up 2 bases and J gave up 0 bases, with 25 bases separating them. The CDR3 has 20 amino acids.

This clonotype was detected a few times. J is TRBJ2-5 and V is TRBV14; D is undetermined. Trimming shortened V by 4 bases and J by 13 bases, and 19 bases separated the two germline ends. The CDR3 has 13 amino acids. Germline V gene lookup returns CDR1 SGHDN and CDR2 FVKESK. CDR3 amino acids: CASSLLSRTHPYF. CDR3 nucleotides: TGTGCCAGCAGCCTTCTTTCCCGAACCCATCCGTACTTC.

This clonotype was recorded a few times. The chain carries TRBV12-3 or TRBV12-4 and TRBJ1-1; D is unclear. This CDR3 has 13 residues. With 5 bases removed from V and 6 bases from J, the gap between germline ends came to 13 bases. CDR3 in DNA: TGTGCCAGCAGTCGGAGACCGGATCCTGAAGCTTTCTTT. This codes for CASSRRPDPEAFF.

About this clonotype itself: Given the absence of the conserved phenylalanine or tryptophan at the CDR3 end, a read error is likely. The chain is built from TRBV18 and TRBJ2-7, with 10 nucleotides matching TRBD1. The CDR3 extends over 15 amino acids. Looked up from germline, CDR1 is KGHSH and CDR2 is LQKENI. With V trimmed by 2 bases and J by 3 bases, 4 bases remained unmatched. CDR3 protein: CASSPYRDRGYEQYL. CDR3 coding DNA: TGTGCCAGCTCACCATATCGGGACAGGGGCTACGAGCAGTACTTG.

This clonotype was observed a handful of times. The chain is built from TRBV3-1 and TRBJ2-3; D not resolved. The CDR3 has 12 residues. Germline CDR1 reads LGHDT; CDR2 reads YNNKEL (reference sequence). The V and J ends lost 4 bases and 9 bases respectively, with 11 bases between them. CDR3 loop: CASSPARMTQYF. CDR3 DNA: TGTGCCAGCAGCCCCGCCCGGATGACGCAGTATTTT.

This clonotype was observed a few times. The J gene is TRBJ1-2, the V gene TRBV20-1, with D possibly being TRBD1 (5 bases). The germline gives CDR1 DFQATT, CDR2 SNEGSKA (reference sequence). With 4 bases removed from V and 2 bases from J, the gap between germline ends came to 17 bases. This CDR3 contains 15 residues. The CDR3 here is CSATSGAGQNYGYTF. The DNA for the CDR3 is TGCAGTGCTACAAGCGGGGCAGGGCAAAACTATGGCTACACCTTC.

The gene calls are TRBV11-2 and TRBJ1-4, with 7 nucleotides matching TRBD1. The length of the CDR3 is 15 residues. Germline V gene lookup returns CDR1 SGHAT and CDR2 FQNNGV. After removal of 4 bases from V and 7 bases from J, the junction contained 9 bases not matched to a gene. For the CDR3, the DNA is TGTGCCAGCAGCTGGACCGGGACAGATCCTGAAAAACTGTTTTTT. Its translation: CASSWTGTDPEKLFF.

Only a few counts were recorded for this clonotype. The gene calls are TRBV4-3 and TRBJ2-5; tentatively, D is TRBD2 (5 bases). Germline CDR1 and CDR2: LGHNA and YSLEER. Trimming removed 5 bases at V and 0 bases at J, with 10 bases between. This CDR3 contains 14 residues. The CDR3 sequence: CASSFSGNQETQYF. The CDR3, as DNA: TGCGCCAGCAGCTTCTCCGGGAACCAAGAGACCCAGTACTTC.

This clonotype was seen ten or more times. The gene calls are TRBV7-8 and TRBJ2-5, with D hard to call. CDR1 is SGHVS, CDR2 FQNEAQ, per germline. Trimming pared 7 bases from V and 5 bases from J, leaving 8 bases between. This CDR3 has 11 amino acids. The CDR3 DNA is TGTGCCAGCACCCCGACGGAGACCCAGTACTTC. Its translation: CASTPTETQYF.

The V call is TRBV28, the J call TRBJ1-5; 7 bases fit TRBD1. V dropped 4 bases and J dropped 0; count of bases not matched to a gene: 3. Germline CDR1 and CDR2: MDHEN and SYDVKM. The CDR3 is made up of 15 amino acids. The CDR3 coding sequence is TGTGCCAGCAGTTCGGGACAGCATAGCAATCAGCCCCAGCATTTT. This gives the protein CASSSGQHSNQPQHF.

The rearrangement uses TRBV6-2 or TRBV6-3 and TRBJ1-1, with 8 bases lining up with TRBD1. V was clipped by 2 bases and J by 1 base; unmatched bases: 3. Looked up from germline, CDR1 is MNHEY and CDR2 is SVGEGT. The CDR3 length is 15 residues. The CDR3 reads CASSYRQGSNTEAFF. The CDR3 DNA is TGTGCCAGCAGTTACAGACAGGGGTCGAACACTGAAGCTTTCTTT.

This clonotype was detected many times. This rearrangement joins TRBV6-5 to TRBJ2-1; D gene uncertain. Germline CDR1 MNHEY, CDR2 SVGAGI. The CDR3 spans 14 residues. Deletions cut 2 bases from V and 4 bases from J, with 9 bases between. This chain's CDR3 is CASSYGVPYNEQFF. The CDR3 DNA reads TGTGCCAGCAGTTACGGAGTGCCTTACAATGAGCAGTTCTTC.

The J gene is TRBJ1-4, the V gene TRBV7-9; 7 bases match TRBD1. This CDR3 has 16 residues. V was clipped by 5 bases and J by 6 bases; unmatched bases: 12. Germline CDR1 is SEHNR and CDR2 is FQNEAQ (reference sequence). The CDR3 sequence: CASSVTTGTADEKLFF. CDR3 bases: TGTGCCAGCAGCGTCACTACCGGGACAGCCGATGAAAAACTGTTTTTT.

This clonotype was observed many times. This rearrangement joins TRBV7-2 to TRBJ2-4, with unresolved D. V lost 2 bases and J 0 bases, leaving 11 bases between the germline ends. Per germline, CDR1 SGHTA and CDR2 FQGNSA. This CDR3 contains 16 residues. CDR3 sequence (DNA): TGTGCCAGCAGCTTAAGCGCGTCGCTAGCCAAAAACATTCAGTACTTC. The encoded protein is CASSLSASLAKNIQYF.

This clonotype was detected only a few times. The chain is built from TRBV20-1 and TRBJ2-4; either TRBD1 or TRBD2 may fit D (6 bases each). The V gene lost 0 bases and the J gene lost 0 bases, with 9 bases spanning the gap. Germline lookup yields CDR1 DFQATT and CDR2 SNEGSKA (reference sequence). CDR3 length equals 15 residues. The CDR3 loop is CSAREGGLAKNIQYF. DNA for the CDR3: TGCAGTGCTAGAGAAGGGGGACTAGCCAAAAACATTCAGTACTTC.

Ten or more counts support this clonotype. The chain links TRBV12-3 or TRBV12-4 to TRBJ2-7, with D hard to call. The CDR3 spans 12 residues. Between the trimmed V and J ends, which lost 2 bases and 3 bases, there was a span of 5 bases. The chain's CDR3 is CASSLNFYEQYF. CDR3 coding DNA: TGTGCCAGCAGTTTAAACTTCTACGAGCAGTACTTC.

This clonotype turned up a few times. The rearrangement uses TRBV30 and TRBJ2-3; D is possibly TRBD2 (6 bases). Trimming shortened V by 5 bases and J by 2 bases, and 11 bases separated the two germline ends. CDR1 is GTSNPN, CDR2 SVGIG, per germline (reference sequence). This CDR3 has 13 residues. The CDR3 loop reads CAWAGPPTDTQYF. The CDR3 DNA sequence: TGTGCCTGGGCGGGGCCTCCCACAGATACGCAGTATTTT.

The table lists this clonotype with a few counts. The chain recombines TRBV11-2 with TRBJ2-1, with TRBD1 as a possible D gene (6 bases). The V end was cut by 5 bases, the J end by 4 bases, with 24 bases between. The CDR3 loop spans 18 amino acids. In germline, CDR1 is SGHAT, CDR2 FQNNGV. The CDR3 here is CASSPDAGWGRIYNEQFF. The CDR3 DNA sequence: TGTGCCAGCAGCCCCGACGCCGGGTGGGGGCGGATTTACAATGAGCAGTTCTTC.

The chain combines TRBV12-3 or TRBV12-4 with TRBJ2-2; a possible D gene is TRBD2 (5 bases). The ends were cut back, 6 bases at V and 1 base at J, with 18 bases in the middle. The CDR3 extends over 17 amino acids. The CDR3 reads CASRGLPGGRNTGELFF. DNA of the CDR3: TGTGCCAGCAGAGGACTTCCGGGCGGACGGAACACCGGGGAGCTGTTTTTT.

The chain employs TRBV14 and TRBJ2-7; possibly TRBD2 for D (6 bases). Germline loops: CDR1 SGHDN, CDR2 FVKESK. The CDR3 has 16 residues. V dropped 1 base and J dropped 4 bases, with 17 bases sitting between them. The CDR3: CASSQAGGIPRYEQYF. The CDR3 DNA sequence: TGTGCCAGCAGCCAAGCTGGGGGGATACCTCGGTACGAGCAGTACTTC.

The chain carries TRBV6-2 or TRBV6-3 and TRBJ2-3; the D gene is possibly TRBD1 (6 bases). The CDR3 extends over 14 amino acids. V was pared by 2 bases and J by 5 bases, with 11 bases between. Germline V lookup: CDR1 MNHEY, CDR2 SVGEGT. The DNA for the CDR3 is TGTGCCAGCAGTTACACCCGACAGGAAGATACGCAGTATTTT. Its translation is CASSYTRQEDTQYF.